This TCR beta chain is drawn from a study of blood T cells in healthy people across ages. General study results and limits: The study found more naive CD4+ cells and higher diversity in long-lived than aged donors.

The CDR3 consists of 16 residues. Germline CDR1 ENHRY, CDR2 SYGVKD. In regard to this clonotype: Its antigen is currently unknown. The junction does not match germline at one end; this may be a read error.

Primed by a sample-barcoded 5' primer and a J-beta primer mix, a second PCR proceeded for about 6 to 12 cycles. TCRdb re-called the 5' RACE reads with MiXCR, one entry per CDR3 protein. The data contain approximately 1,000,000 distinct CDR3 sequences, roughly two fifths of them singletons. J is TRBJ1-6 and V is TRBV10-3, with 9 nucleotides matching TRBD1. The sample taken for sequencing was blood. The origin of this receptor is a man aged 18-30 years in good health. The CDR3 DNA reads TGTGCCACCAGTGAGACAGGGGGAAACCATAATTCACCCCTCCACTTT. This sequence encodes CATSETGGNHNSPLHF.